The TCR beta chain described here comes from a study of T cells after yellow fever vaccination (dated by TCRdb to about 2019). Study-level background: The SMART-Seq v4 Ultra Low Input RNA kit was used to prepare libraries from fractions with low cell numbers. To follow T-cell clones before and after both primary and booster YFV17D yellow fever vaccination, bulk TCR alpha and beta repertoires underwent longitudinal sequencing. The cohort comprised two healthy male donors, one aged 18 to 29 and one aged 30 to 40 years. Bulk PBMC replicates and cell subsets were isolated from blood drawn at multiple timepoints before and after both primary and secondary immunization.

Explained via the paper, the treatment or condition label denotes: live attenuated yellow fever vaccine strain. A standard Ficoll-Paque protocol was used to isolate PBMCs from peripheral blood. CD4 and CD8 T-cell fractions were isolated with Dynabeads CD4 and CD8 positive selection kits. TriZol was used to extract RNA from bulk PBMCs, CD4 and CD8 fractions, and dextramer-positive and dextramer-negative fractions. Overall study results and their limits: Because the study included only a couple of donors, the extent to which the findings can be generalized is limited. Most clones expanded after primary vaccination were re-detected after the booster (almost 98% of CD4 and roughly 85% of CD8), suggesting broad memory maintenance. Computational filtering was needed because FACS-sorted repertoires could contain abundant contaminating clonotypes from the bulk population. A small share of clonotypes was detected in both CD4 and CD8 compartments, with the overlap likely arising from convergent recombination. The secondary T-cell response was weaker than the primary response but faster, peaking on day 5 instead of day 15.

This clonotype was observed a handful of times. Its antigen remains undetermined. Per-nucleotide qualities are absent, and no much larger clonotype sits a single base away. Here V drops 6 bases and J drops 4 bases, and the junction holds 5 bases not matched to any gene. From a lookup of the germline V gene, CDR1 and CDR2 are MNHNS and SASEGT. Measured from the cysteine to the phenylalanine, the CDR3 is 14 residues long. Of the read, only the CDR3 DNA is kept; its 42 bases are in frame from base 1. TCR cDNA was synthesized by 5'RACE template switching, through which a universal primer site and unique molecular identifiers were introduced. Priming of cDNA synthesis was performed from both the TCR alpha and TCR beta constant segments. Libraries were amplified in two PCR steps, with sample barcodes and sequencing adapters added in the second step. Sequencing of libraries was performed on Illumina HiSeq 2500 (2x100 bp) or NovaSeq (2x150 bp). Turning to the authors' computational methods: MIGEC handled demultiplexing of reads and collapsing into UMI consensus sequences, while MiXCR performed V(D)J alignment. Clonotypes responding to the vaccine were identified with edgeR on replicate PBMC samples, with the criteria of FDR below 0.01 and a log2 fold change above 5 up to day 15. Bulk clonotypes were assigned CD4 or CD8 identity according to which sequenced CD4 or CD8 repertoire held them at higher abundance. The raw public reads went through TCRdb reprocessing: fastp at Q25, MiXCR clone calling, in-frame beta chains kept. For every CDR3 protein sequence, its rows merge into one entry that carries the most common genes and DNA. The V and J calls reflect TCRdb's pipeline rather than the authors' work. Within this sample are about 260,000 distinct CDR3 sequences, with approximately 12% of them counted one time only. About 0.51% of the sample comes from the top ten.

This receptor was identified in a man aged 30 to 45 who received the YFV17D yellow fever vaccine. Sequenced here: CD4+ T cells sorted from PBMCs, sampled 45 days after the yellow fever booster vaccination. This chain joins TRBV6-1 to TRBJ2-7; a stretch of 11 junction bases matches TRBD1. The sequence in DNA is TGTGCCAGCAGAGATGGACAGGGGGCGTACGAGCAGTACTTC. Translation gives CASRDGQGAYEQYF.